This T cell receptor beta chain was sequenced in a study of T cells in Graves' hyperthyroidism and ophthalmopathy. Amplification of TCR beta CDR3 regions used RNA as the template. The study used the HTBI primer set for a first-round RT-PCR of the TCR CDR3. TCRdb recomputed calls from the multiplex PCR reads with MiXCR, one row per CDR3 protein. The sample consists of a few hundred thousand distinct CDR3 sequences, around 25% of them appearing once. The CDR3 contains 12 residues. Trimming took 5 bases from V and 7 from J, leaving 9 bases between them. Germline V gene data show CDR1 as SEHNR and CDR2 as FQNEAQ (reference sequence).

The receptor's source is a man between 45 and 60 years old with Graves' hyperthyroidism. Sample: blood. The rearrangement uses TRBV7-9 and TRBJ2-1, with D unclear. The CDR3 here is CASSPDLNEQFF. The CDR3 DNA sequence: TGTGCCAGCAGCCCCGACCTGAATGAGCAGTTCTTC. The full variable domain, rest sourced from reference TRBV7-9 and TRBJ2-1, is DTGVSQNPRHKITKRGQNVTFRCDPISEHNRLYWYRQTLGQGPEFLTYFQNEAQLEKSRLLSDRFSAERPKGSFSTLEIQRTEQGDSAMYLCASSPDLNEQFFGPGTRLTVL.